Listed here are 31 T cell receptor beta chains from one sample, sequenced in a study of beta chain features in type 1 diabetes. Investigators reverse transcribed all isolated RNA, so they sequenced expressed TCRB transcripts. The method was immunoSEQ multiplex PCR; TCRdb's version includes in-frame clones alone and lacks a portion of them. The top ten clones hold less than 0.035% of a sample with a few hundred thousand clones, more than 9% of them seen once. Sequencing was performed on naive CD4+ T cells from blood. The receptor source for this set is a woman between 18 and 29 years old in good health.

This clone was found many times. The rearrangement uses TRBV29-1 and TRBJ2-3; D remains unclear. The CDR3 sequence is 10 residues long. CDR1 is SQVTM and CDR2 is ANQGSEA in the germline V gene. V gave up 5 bases and J gave up 3 bases, with 3 bases separating them. The CDR3 loop is CSVTTDTQYF. CDR3 coding DNA: TGCAGCGTTACTACAGATACGCAGTATTTT.

DNA of the CDR3: TGTGCCAGCAAGAAAGACAGGGGGCAGGATGGCTACACCTTC. Translation: CASKKDRGQDGYTF. V usage is TRBV2 and J usage is TRBJ1-2, with 10 bases fitting TRBD1. CDR1 is SNHLY, CDR2 FYNNEI, per germline. The CDR3 covers 14 residues. J was trimmed by 6 bases and V by 7 bases; bases with no gene match: 8.

V usage is TRBV5-8 and J usage is TRBJ1-1; no firm D call. Looked up from germline, CDR1 is SGHTS and CDR2 is YDEGEE. V was pared by 1 base and J by 0 bases, with 4 bases between. The CDR3 spans 13 residues. This chain's CDR3 is CASSLPVNTEAFF. The DNA for the CDR3 is TGTGCCAGCAGCTTGCCGGTGAACACTGAAGCTTTCTTT.

In its sample, this clone was seen a few times. A junction boundary mismatches the germline segment, possibly from a read error. The chain links TRBV7-9 to TRBJ2-7, with 11 bases that match TRBD2. Germline lookup yields CDR1 SEHNR and CDR2 FQNEAQ (reference sequence). The CDR3 is 14 amino acids. The CDR3 reads CASSERLAGGEQYF. CDR3 sequence (DNA): TGCGCCAGCAGCGAGCGTCTAGCGGGGGGCGAGCAGTACTTC. Filled out from reference TRBV7-9 and TRBJ2-7, the complete variable domain reads DTGVSQNPRHKITKRGQNVTFRCDPISEHNRLYWYRQTLGQGPEFLTYFQNEAQLEKSRLLSDRFSAERPKGSFSTLEIQRTEQGDSAMYLCASSERLAGGEQYFGPGTRLTVT.

This clone was observed a few times. The V call is TRBV19, the J call TRBJ2-7; possible D gene TRBD2, 5 bases. This CDR3 comprises 14 residues. Deletions cut 4 bases from V and 5 bases from J, with 15 bases between. CDR1 is LNHDA and CDR2 is SQIVND in the germline V gene (reference sequence). CDR3 amino acids: CASSNGIPLHEQYF. The CDR3 DNA reads as TGTGCCAGTAGTAACGGGATCCCCCTTCACGAGCAGTACTTC.

The V and J genes are TRBV5-4 and TRBJ1-2; a possible D gene is TRBD1 (5 bases). The germline CDR1 and CDR2 sequences are SGHNT and YYREEE (reference sequence). The CDR3 totals 14 residues. V was clipped by 4 bases and J by 3 bases, with 13 bases between them. The DNA for the CDR3 is TGTGCCAGCAGCAAGGAACAGGCGGACTATGGCTACACCTTC. Its protein product is CASSKEQADYGYTF.

This clone was seen only a few times. The chain has TRBV5-6 and TRBJ2-3; 12 bases agree with TRBD2. V lost 4 bases to trimming and J lost 6 bases; unmatched junction nucleotides: 6. The CDR3 loop spans 15 amino acids. Germline lookup yields CDR1 SGHDT and CDR2 YYEEEE. This CDR3 reads CASSRGLAGLDTQYF. The CDR3 DNA is TGTGCCAGCAGCCGGGGACTAGCGGGCTTGGATACGCAGTATTTT. Full variable domain (missing parts from reference TRBV5-6 and TRBJ2-3): DAGVTQSPTHLIKTRGQQVTLRCSPKSGHDTVSWYQQALGQGPQFIFQYYEEEERQRGNFPDRFSGHQFPNYSSELNVNALLLGDSALYLCASSRGLAGLDTQYFGPGTRLTVL.

The chain joins TRBV9 to TRBJ2-3; 7 positions match TRBD1. The CDR3 is 17 residues long. The V gene end was trimmed by 0 bases and the J gene end by 1 base; junction bases not matched to a gene: 8. Germline CDR1 reads SGDLS; CDR2 reads YYNGEE. The CDR3 here is CASSVASSTGGTDTQYF. DNA for the CDR3: TGTGCCAGCAGCGTAGCCTCTTCAACAGGGGGCACAGATACGCAGTATTTT.

This clone was observed a handful of times. The chain uses TRBV9 and TRBJ2-7; D is perhaps TRBD2 (6 bases). The V end was cut by 3 bases, the J end by 10 bases, with 20 bases between. The CDR3 extends over 14 amino acids. Looked up from germline, CDR1 is SGDLS and CDR2 is YYNGEE. The CDR3 DNA sequence: TGTGCCAGCAGCGGGAGGGACCGCCGGGAATCTCAGTACTTC. This sequence encodes CASSGRDRRESQYF.

The chain joins TRBV20-1 to TRBJ1-1; D remains unclear. Germline V gene lookup returns CDR1 DFQATT and CDR2 SNEGSKA (reference sequence). The CDR3 totals 11 residues. V was pared by 6 bases and J by 8 bases, with 13 bases between. CDR3 region: CSAPRRREAFF. The DNA for the CDR3 is TGCAGTGCGCCTCGGCGGAGGGAAGCTTTCTTT.

This clone was seen more than once but under ten times. The V and J genes are TRBV2 and TRBJ2-3; D perhaps matches TRBD1 (5 bases). This CDR3 is 13 amino acids long. CDR1 SNHLY and CDR2 FYNNEI come from the germline V gene. Deletions cut 6 bases from V and 2 bases from J, with 9 bases between. The DNA for the CDR3 is TGTGCCAGCAGGACAGAAATCACAGATACGCAGTATTTT. Amino acid sequence: CASRTEITDTQYF. The full variable domain, with the rest looked up from reference TRBV2 and TRBJ2-3, is EPEVTQTPSHQVTQMGQEVILRCVPISNHLYFYWYRQILGQKVEFLVSFYNNEISEKSEIFDDQFSVERPDGSNFTLKIRSTKLEDSAMYFCASRTEITDTQYFGPGTRLTVL.

This clone was counted between two and nine times. The rearrangement joins TRBV29-1 to TRBJ2-7, with 9 bases that match TRBD1. The CDR3 spans 14 residues. CDR1 SQVTM and CDR2 ANQGSEA come from the germline V gene. V dropped 4 bases and J dropped 1; count of bases not matched to a gene: 5. The CDR3 sequence: CSVAGTGLSYEQYF. The CDR3 coding sequence is TGCAGCGTTGCCGGGACAGGGTTGTCCTACGAGCAGTACTTC.

This clone was counted between two and nine times. V gene TRBV2 combines with J gene TRBJ1-1; D is unclear. Trimming removed 3 bases at V and 10 bases at J, with 9 bases between. In germline, CDR1 is SNHLY, CDR2 FYNNEI. The CDR3 loop spans 11 amino acids. The CDR3 spells CASSESGGAFF. CDR3 nucleotides: TGTGCCAGCAGTGAGTCAGGTGGAGCTTTCTTT. Full variable domain (rest looked up from reference TRBV2 and TRBJ1-1): EPEVTQTPSHQVTQMGQEVILRCVPISNHLYFYWYRQILGQKVEFLVSFYNNEISEKSEIFDDQFSVERPDGSNFTLKIRSTKLEDSAMYFCASSESGGAFFGQGTRLTVV.

This sequence joins TRBV5-1 and TRBJ1-3, with D unresolved. This CDR3 is built from 14 residues. Trimming left V 4 bases short and J 1 base short, with 9 bases between. Germline assignment: CDR1 SGHRS and CDR2 YFSETQ. The CDR3 reads CASSQYPSGNTIYF. The CDR3 coding sequence is TGCGCCAGCAGCCAGTACCCTTCTGGAAACACCATATATTTT.

V usage is TRBV19 and J usage is TRBJ1-2, with 7 bases fitting TRBD1. This CDR3 contains 14 residues. The trim removed 7 bases at V and 0 bases at J, leaving 5 bases unmatched. CDR1 and CDR2 from the germline V gene are LNHDA and SQIVND (reference sequence). The CDR3 is CASKTGQSNYGYTF. The CDR3, as DNA: TGTGCCAGTAAAACGGGACAGTCTAACTATGGCTACACCTTC. Supplemented by reference TRBV19 and TRBJ1-2, the full variable domain reads DGGITQSPKYLFRKEGQNVTLSCEQNLNHDAMYWYRQDPGQGLRLIYYSQIVNDFQKGDIAEGYSVSREKKESFPLTVTSAQKNPTAFYLCASKTGQSNYGYTFGSGTRLTVV.

There are a few counts of this clone. CDR3 in DNA: TGTGCCTGCCCTAAAGACAGGGGGAGATCCAACACTGAAGCTTTCTTT. This codes for CACPKDRGRSNTEAFF. This chain joins TRBV30 and TRBJ1-1; TRBD1 matches at 9 bases. CDR1 GTSNPN and CDR2 SVGIG come from the germline V gene (reference sequence). The CDR3 has 16 residues. Trimming removed 6 bases from V and 2 bases from J; junction bases left unmatched: 13.

The chain is built from TRBV6-4 and TRBJ2-1; 8 bases match TRBD2. The J segment lost 0 bases and the V segment lost 6 bases, leaving 4 bases of the junction unmatched. The CDR3 runs 15 residues. CDR1 MRHNA and CDR2 SNTAGT come from the germline V gene. As DNA, the CDR3 is TGTGCCAGCAGCAATAGCGGGAACTCCTACAATGAGCAGTTCTTC. This gives the protein CASSNSGNSYNEQFF.

The chain carries TRBV18 and TRBJ2-3; 7 bases fit TRBD1. This CDR3 contains 16 residues. The germline V gene encodes CDR1 KGHSH and CDR2 LQKENI. V dropped 0 bases and J dropped 5; count of bases not matched to a gene: 8. DNA of the CDR3: TGTGCCAGCTCACCACCAAGTGACAGGGCCGGAGATACGCAGTATTTT. This sequence encodes CASSPPSDRAGDTQYF. Complete variable domain (other parts from reference TRBV18 and TRBJ2-3): NAGVMQNPRHLVRRRGQEARLRCSPMKGHSHVYWYRQLPEEGLKFMVYLQKENIIDESGMPKERFSAEFPKEGPSILRIQQVVRGDSAAYFCASSPPSDRAGDTQYFGPGTRLTVL.

This clone was picked up a small number of times. V usage is TRBV28 and J usage is TRBJ2-1, with 8 nucleotides matching TRBD1. The V gene end was trimmed by 6 bases and the J gene end by 7 bases; junction bases not matched to a gene: 5. The CDR3 sequence is 13 residues long. Germline CDR1 is MDHEN and CDR2 is SYDVKM. This CDR3 reads CASRPGGWNEQFF. The CDR3 DNA reads as TGTGCCAGCAGGCCAGGGGGCTGGAATGAGCAGTTCTTC.

This clone was seen more than once but under ten times. The J gene is TRBJ2-1, the V gene TRBV6-5; TRBD1 might be the D (5 bases). Trimming pared 2 bases from V and 2 bases from J, leaving 10 bases between. Germline assignment: CDR1 MNHEY and CDR2 SVGAGI. This CDR3 comprises 15 residues. The CDR3 sequence: CASSYGVGAYNEQFF. The CDR3 DNA sequence: TGTGCCAGCAGTTACGGGGTAGGGGCCTACAATGAGCAGTTCTTC.

The chain couples TRBV10-3 to TRBJ1-1; 8 bases match TRBD1. The CDR3 is 14 amino acids. J lost 4 bases, V lost 3 bases, and 4 bases had no gene match. CDR1 is ENHRY, CDR2 SYGVKD, per germline. The CDR3, as DNA: TGTGCCATCAGTGACCCGACAGGGGCCACTGAAGCTTTCTTT. Protein sequence: CAISDPTGATEAFF.

The V and J genes are TRBV6-5 and TRBJ1-3; D call uncertain. Germline lookup yields CDR1 MNHEY and CDR2 SVGAGI. CDR3 length: 15 residues. V shed 0 bases and J shed 3 bases, with 9 bases lying between them. The CDR3 is CASSYSRGDGNTIYF. DNA for the CDR3: TGTGCCAGCAGTTACTCGCGGGGAGATGGAAACACCATATATTTT.

This clone was observed a handful of times. J is TRBJ2-5 and V is TRBV11-2; possible D gene TRBD1, 6 bases. The V gene lost 4 bases and the J gene lost 4 bases, with 13 bases spanning the gap. The CDR3 extends over 14 amino acids. CDR1 is SGHAT, CDR2 FQNNGV, per germline. CDR3 in amino acids: CASSYDRISETQYF. CDR3 coding DNA: TGTGCCAGCAGCTATGACAGGATTTCAGAGACCCAGTACTTC.

V is TRBV2 and J is TRBJ1-2; no definite D call. The V end was cut by 1 base, the J end by 4 bases, with 13 bases between. The CDR3 has 15 residues. In germline, CDR1 is SNHLY, CDR2 FYNNEI. CDR3 sequence (DNA): TGTGCCAGCAGTGAAGTAAGTCGACGGGGCTATGGCTACACCTTC. Its translation is CASSEVSRRGYGYTF. Full variable domain (missing parts from reference TRBV2 and TRBJ1-2): EPEVTQTPSHQVTQMGQEVILRCVPISNHLYFYWYRQILGQKVEFLVSFYNNEISEKSEIFDDQFSVERPDGSNFTLKIRSTKLEDSAMYFCASSEVSRRGYGYTFGSGTRLTVV.

The V and J genes are TRBV2 and TRBJ2-1; the match to TRBD2 covers 13 bases. Germline V CDR1 and CDR2: SNHLY, FYNNEI. V shed 6 bases and J 6 bases; nucleotides not matched to a gene: 5. CDR3 size: 15 residues. CDR3 bases: TGTGCCAGCAGGGAGGGACTAGCGGGACTCAATGAGCAGTTCTTC. It is translated as CASREGLAGLNEQFF.

This clone has just a few counts. The chain is built from TRBV2 and TRBJ1-1; D is possibly TRBD1 (5 bases). Germline CDR1 reads SNHLY; CDR2 reads FYNNEI. The length of the CDR3 is 15 residues. The ends were cut back, 0 bases at V and 3 bases at J, with 11 bases in the middle. CDR3 in DNA: TGTGCCAGCAGTGAAGCGCGTGGGGGGGACACTGAAGCTTTCTTT. Translating it yields CASSEARGGDTEAFF.

The V and J genes are TRBV7-2 and TRBJ2-7, with TRBD1 identical over 9 bases. The CDR3 totals 14 residues. The trim removed 5 bases at V and 9 bases at J, leaving 11 bases unmatched. Per the germline V gene, CDR1 is SGHTA and CDR2 is FQGNSA. The CDR3 DNA sequence: TGTGCCAGCAGCCTCCCGGGACAGGGACGCCGGCAGTACTTC. Its translation is CASSLPGQGRRQYF.

The chain is built from TRBV10-3 and TRBJ2-3; D perhaps matches TRBD1 (6 bases). V was clipped by 2 bases and J by 0 bases, with 6 bases between them. Germline values: CDR1 ENHRY, CDR2 SYGVKD. This CDR3 region has 14 residues. This CDR3 reads CAISEGQSTDTQYF. In DNA, the CDR3 is TGTGCCATCAGTGAGGGACAGAGCACAGATACGCAGTATTTT.

This rearrangement joins TRBV5-1 to TRBJ2-7, with TRBD2 matching over 11 bases. Germline trimming cut 0 bases from V and 7 bases from J; bases unmatched to any gene: 3. Germline V lookup: CDR1 SGHRS, CDR2 YFSETQ. The CDR3 is 14 amino acids. For the CDR3, the DNA is TGCGCCAGCAGCTTGGGACTAGCGGGATGGGAGCAGTACTTC. It translates to CASSLGLAGWEQYF.

The V call is TRBV4-2, the J call TRBJ1-3; D not certain. The length of the CDR3 is 14 residues. Germline loops: CDR1 LGHNA, CDR2 YNFKEQ. The V and J ends lost 0 bases and 4 bases respectively, with 7 bases between them. In nucleotides, the CDR3 is TGTGCCAGCAGCCAAGATCCTGAGGGAAACACCATATATTTT. Its protein product is CASSQDPEGNTIYF.

This clone turned up a few times. This chain uses TRBV5-1 with TRBJ2-1, with D maybe TRBD2 (6 bases). The CDR3 consists of 15 residues. Between the trimmed V and J ends, which lost 0 bases and 5 bases, there was a span of 12 bases. Germline V gene data show CDR1 as SGHRS and CDR2 as YFSETQ. The CDR3 loop is CASSLEGGKNNEQFF. Here the CDR3 DNA reads TGCGCCAGCAGCTTGGAGGGCGGGAAGAACAATGAGCAGTTCTTC.